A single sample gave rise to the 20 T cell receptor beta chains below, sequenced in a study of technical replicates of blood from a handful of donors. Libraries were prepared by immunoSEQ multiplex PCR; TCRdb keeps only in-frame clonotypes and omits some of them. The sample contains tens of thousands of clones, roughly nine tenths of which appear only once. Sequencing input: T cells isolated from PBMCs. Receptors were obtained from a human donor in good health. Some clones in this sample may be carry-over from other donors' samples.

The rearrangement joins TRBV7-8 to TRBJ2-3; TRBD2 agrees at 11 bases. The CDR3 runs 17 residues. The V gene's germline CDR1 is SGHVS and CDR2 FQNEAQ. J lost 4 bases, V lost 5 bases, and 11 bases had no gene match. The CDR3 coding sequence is TGTGCCAGCAGCCAGCTAGCGGGGGGAGAAGGAGCAGATACGCAGTATTTT. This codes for CASSQLAGGEGADTQYF.

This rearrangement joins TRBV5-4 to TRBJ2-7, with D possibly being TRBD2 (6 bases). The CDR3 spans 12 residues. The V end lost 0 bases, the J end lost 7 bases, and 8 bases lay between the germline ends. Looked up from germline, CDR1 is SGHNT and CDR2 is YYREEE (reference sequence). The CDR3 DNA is TGTGCCAGCAGCTTGGCAGGGACTGAGCAGTACTTC. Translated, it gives CASSLAGTEQYF.

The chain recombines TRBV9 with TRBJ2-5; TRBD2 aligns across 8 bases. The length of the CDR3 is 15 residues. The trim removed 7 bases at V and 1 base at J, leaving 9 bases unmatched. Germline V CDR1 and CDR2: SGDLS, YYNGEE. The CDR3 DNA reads TGTGCCAGCGGATGGGGCGGGGGGCCCCAAGAGACCCAGTACTTC. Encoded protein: CASGWGGGPQETQYF.

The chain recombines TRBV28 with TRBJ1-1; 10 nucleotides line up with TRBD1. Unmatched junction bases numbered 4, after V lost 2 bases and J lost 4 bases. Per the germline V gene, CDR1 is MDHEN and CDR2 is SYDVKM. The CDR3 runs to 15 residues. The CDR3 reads CASSLPRDRGTEAFF. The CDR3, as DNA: TGTGCCAGCAGTTTACCCCGGGACAGGGGCACTGAAGCTTTCTTT.

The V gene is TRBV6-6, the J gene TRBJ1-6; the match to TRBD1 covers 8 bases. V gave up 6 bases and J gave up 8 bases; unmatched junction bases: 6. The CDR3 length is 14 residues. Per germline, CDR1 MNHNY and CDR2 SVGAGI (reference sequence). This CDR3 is CASSGQGQDSPLHF. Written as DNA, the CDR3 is TGTGCCAGCAGCGGACAGGGACAGGATTCACCCCTCCACTTT.

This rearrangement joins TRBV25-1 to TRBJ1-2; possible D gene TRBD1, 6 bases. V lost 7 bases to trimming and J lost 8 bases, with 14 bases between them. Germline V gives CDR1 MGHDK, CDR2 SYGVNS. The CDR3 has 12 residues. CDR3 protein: CASIGTSTGYTF. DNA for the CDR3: TGTGCCAGCATCGGGACATCTACCGGCTACACCTTC.

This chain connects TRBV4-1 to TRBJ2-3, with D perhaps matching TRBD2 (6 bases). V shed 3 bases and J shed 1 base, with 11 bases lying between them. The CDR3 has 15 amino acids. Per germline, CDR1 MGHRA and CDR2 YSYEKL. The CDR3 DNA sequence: TGCGCCAGCAGCCATCCCGGGAGCCGCACAGATACGCAGTATTTT. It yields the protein CASSHPGSRTDTQYF.

CDR3: CAISEIQRAEQYF. The CDR3 nucleotides read TGTGCCATCAGTGAGATTCAGCGAGCCGAGCAGTACTTC. The chain has TRBV10-3 and TRBJ2-7; D not certain. The CDR3 extends over 13 amino acids. The germline V and J ends were trimmed by 2 bases and 6 bases, with 11 bases remaining between them. Germline V lookup: CDR1 ENHRY, CDR2 SYGVKD.

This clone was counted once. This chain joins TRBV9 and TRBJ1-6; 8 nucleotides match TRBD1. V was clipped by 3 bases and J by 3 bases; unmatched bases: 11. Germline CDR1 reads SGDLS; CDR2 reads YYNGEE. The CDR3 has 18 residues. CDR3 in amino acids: CASSGDLTGANYNSPLHF. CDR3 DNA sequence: TGTGCCAGCAGCGGAGACCTGACAGGGGCTAACTATAATTCACCCCTCCACTTT. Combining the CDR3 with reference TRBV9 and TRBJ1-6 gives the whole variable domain DSGVTQTPKHLITATGQRVTLRCSPRSGDLSVYWYQQSLDQGLQFLIQYYNGEERAKGNILERFSAQQFPDLHSELNLSSLELGDSALYFCASSGDLTGANYNSPLHFGNGTRLTVT.

The CDR3 nucleotides read TGTGCCAGCACCCCCAGTGGGGACTACTACGAGCAGTACTTC. Translating it yields CASTPSGDYYEQYF. The chain uses TRBV9 and TRBJ2-5; 7 bases are a match to TRBD2. The J call is doubtful: the DNA matches TRBJ2-7 better. The germline gives CDR1 SGDLS, CDR2 YYNGEE. CDR3 size: 14 residues.

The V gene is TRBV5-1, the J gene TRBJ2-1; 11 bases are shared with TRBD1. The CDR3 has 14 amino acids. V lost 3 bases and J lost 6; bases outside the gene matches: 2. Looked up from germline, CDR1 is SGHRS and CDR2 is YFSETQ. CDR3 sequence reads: CASSSGTGGNEQFF. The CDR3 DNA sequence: TGCGCCAGCAGCTCCGGGACAGGGGGCAATGAGCAGTTCTTC.

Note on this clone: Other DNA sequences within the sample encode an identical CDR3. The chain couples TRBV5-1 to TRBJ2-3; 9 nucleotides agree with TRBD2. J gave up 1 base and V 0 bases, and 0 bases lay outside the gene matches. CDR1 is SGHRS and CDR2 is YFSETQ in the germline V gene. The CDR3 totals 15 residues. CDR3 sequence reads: CASSLGLAGTDTQYF. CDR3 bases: TGCGCCAGCAGCTTGGGACTAGCGGGCACAGATACGCAGTATTTT.

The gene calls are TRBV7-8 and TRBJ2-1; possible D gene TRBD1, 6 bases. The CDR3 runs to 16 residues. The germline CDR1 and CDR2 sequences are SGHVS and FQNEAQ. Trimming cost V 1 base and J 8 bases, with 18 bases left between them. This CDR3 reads CASSLERWQGSDEQFF. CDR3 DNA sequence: TGTGCCAGCAGCTTAGAGAGATGGCAGGGGTCCGATGAGCAGTTCTTC.

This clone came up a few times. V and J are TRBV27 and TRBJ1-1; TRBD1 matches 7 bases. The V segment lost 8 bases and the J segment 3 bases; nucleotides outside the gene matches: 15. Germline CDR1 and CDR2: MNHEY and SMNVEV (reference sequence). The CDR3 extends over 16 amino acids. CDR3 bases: TGTGCCAGCCGACCCTCTAAACAGGGGTGGGACACTGAAGCTTTCTTT. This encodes CASRPSKQGWDTEAFF.

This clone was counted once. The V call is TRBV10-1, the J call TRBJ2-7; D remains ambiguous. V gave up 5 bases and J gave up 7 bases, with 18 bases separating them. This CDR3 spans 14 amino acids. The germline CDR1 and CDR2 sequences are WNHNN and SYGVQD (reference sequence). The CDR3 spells CASSTIRSSTEQYF. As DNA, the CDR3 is TGCGCCAGCAGTACTATCCGGTCGAGTACAGAGCAGTACTTC.

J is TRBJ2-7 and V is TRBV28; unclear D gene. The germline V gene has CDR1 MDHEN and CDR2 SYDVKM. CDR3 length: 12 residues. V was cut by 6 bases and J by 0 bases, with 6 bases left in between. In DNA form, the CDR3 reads TGTGCCAGCAGCCGAGACTCCTACGAGCAGTACTTC. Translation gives CASSRDSYEQYF.

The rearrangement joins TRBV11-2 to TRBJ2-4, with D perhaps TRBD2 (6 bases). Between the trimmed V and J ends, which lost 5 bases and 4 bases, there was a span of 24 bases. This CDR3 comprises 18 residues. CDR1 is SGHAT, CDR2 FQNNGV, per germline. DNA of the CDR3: TGTGCCAGCAGCCCCGGGGGACGGAGCGGGCGGAAAAAAAACATTCAGTACTTC. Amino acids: CASSPGGRSGRKKNIQYF.

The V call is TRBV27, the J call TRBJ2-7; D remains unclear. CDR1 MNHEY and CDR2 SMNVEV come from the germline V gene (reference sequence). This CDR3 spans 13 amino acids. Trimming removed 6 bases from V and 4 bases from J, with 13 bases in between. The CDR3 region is CASRPMGLYEQYF. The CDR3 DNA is TGTGCCAGCAGACCCATGGGCCTGTACGAGCAGTACTTC.

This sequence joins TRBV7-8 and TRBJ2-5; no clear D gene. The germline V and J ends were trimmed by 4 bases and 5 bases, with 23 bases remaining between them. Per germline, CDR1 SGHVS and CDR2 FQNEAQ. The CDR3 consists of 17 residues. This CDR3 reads CASSSYKKLADVETQYF. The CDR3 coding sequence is TGTGCCAGCAGCTCCTATAAGAAACTTGCTGATGTGGAGACCCAGTACTTC.

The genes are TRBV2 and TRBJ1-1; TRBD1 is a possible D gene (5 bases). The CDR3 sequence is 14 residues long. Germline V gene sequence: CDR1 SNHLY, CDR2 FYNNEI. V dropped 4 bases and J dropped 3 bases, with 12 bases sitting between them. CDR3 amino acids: CASSAGVRDTEAFF. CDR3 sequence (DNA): TGTGCCAGCAGTGCGGGGGTCCGGGACACTGAAGCTTTCTTT.